These 30 T cell receptor beta chains came from one sample sequenced in a study of blood T cell repertoires in COVID-19. Data came from immunoSEQ multiplex PCR; TCRdb stores just in-frame clones and leaves some out. The table records about 220,000 clones, 82% of them present only once. The material sequenced was peripheral blood. These receptors originate from an elderly woman with acute or convalescent COVID-19.

Here the CDR3 reads CASSYARTSGGYEQFF. As DNA, the CDR3 is TGTGCCAGCAGTTATGCCCGGACTAGCGGGGGTTATGAGCAGTTCTTC. The chain links TRBV6-5 to TRBJ2-1; 13 nucleotides match TRBD2. The ends lost 3 bases at V and 8 bases at J; junction bases unmatched: 7. Germline values: CDR1 MNHEY, CDR2 SVGAGI. This CDR3 has 16 amino acids.

The count of this clone is one. The rearrangement joins TRBV10-3 to TRBJ2-1; the D is unclear. Trimming left V 2 bases short and J 9 bases short, with 8 bases between. The CDR3 totals 12 residues. Germline CDR1 and CDR2: ENHRY and SYGVKD. The CDR3 loop reads CAISETTSEQFF. The CDR3 nucleotides read TGTGCCATCAGTGAGACTACGAGTGAGCAGTTCTTC.

The rearrangement links TRBV4-1 to TRBJ1-4; 12 bases fit TRBD1. Germline V lookup: CDR1 MGHRA, CDR2 YSYEKL. V dropped 0 bases and J dropped 4; count of bases not matched to a gene: 9. The CDR3 totals 19 residues. As DNA, the CDR3 is TGCGCCAGCAGCCAAGATAGGGGACAGGGGGCGCGGAGTAATGAAAAACTGTTTTTT. Its translation is CASSQDRGQGARSNEKLFF.

This clone has just one count. V gene TRBV5-1 combines with J gene TRBJ2-3; TRBD2 matches at 10 bases. Germline loops: CDR1 SGHRS, CDR2 YFSETQ. The V and J ends lost 4 bases and 1 base, in that order; junction bases with no gene match: 9. The CDR3 is 17 amino acids. DNA for the CDR3: TGCGCCAGCAGCATAGGTAGTACTAGCGGGGGCACAGATACGCAGTATTTT. Its protein product is CASSIGSTSGGTDTQYF. Full variable domain (remainder filled in from reference TRBV5-1 and TRBJ2-3): KAGVTQTPRYLIKTRGQQVTLSCSPISGHRSVSWYQQTPGQGLQFLFEYFSETQRNKGNFPGRFSGRQFSNSRSEMNVSTLELGDSALYLCASSIGSTSGGTDTQYFGPGTRLTVL.

The chain is built from TRBV5-6 and TRBJ2-5; D is possibly TRBD2 (7 bases). Trimming left V 3 bases short and J 6 bases short, with 15 bases between. The germline V gene encodes CDR1 SGHDT and CDR2 YYEEEE. This CDR3 has 14 residues. CDR3 bases: TGTGCCAGCAGCTCGGGGGGCAGTACCAAGACCCAGTACTTC. Its protein is CASSSGGSTKTQYF.

The V gene is TRBV2, the J gene TRBJ2-7; TRBD2 matches 8 bases. The V segment lost 6 bases and the J segment 0 bases; nucleotides outside the gene matches: 10. The CDR3 length is 16 residues. Germline loops: CDR1 SNHLY, CDR2 FYNNEI. This chain's CDR3 is CASSYRGGPLSYEQYF. CDR3 coding DNA: TGTGCCAGCAGCTACCGGGGGGGACCGCTCTCCTACGAGCAGTACTTC.

This chain joins TRBV24-1 and TRBJ2-2; D ambiguous. The CDR3 runs to 13 residues. CDR1 and CDR2 from the germline V gene are KGHDR and SFDVKD. Trimming pared 1 base from V and 5 bases from J, leaving 4 bases between. CDR3 sequence: CATSDFRTGELFF. CDR3 DNA sequence: TGTGCCACCAGTGATTTCAGAACCGGGGAGCTGTTTTTT.

The chain employs TRBV2 and TRBJ2-1; unclear D gene. The CDR3 extends over 12 amino acids. V was cut by 6 bases and J by 5 bases, with 8 bases left in between. Germline V lookup: CDR1 SNHLY, CDR2 FYNNEI. CDR3 region: CASRTLDNEQFF. CDR3 sequence (DNA): TGTGCCAGCAGGACACTGGACAATGAGCAGTTCTTC. The full variable domain, in which reference TRBV2 and TRBJ2-1 provide the parts outside the CDR3, is EPEVTQTPSHQVTQMGQEVILRCVPISNHLYFYWYRQILGQKVEFLVSFYNNEISEKSEIFDDQFSVERPDGSNFTLKIRSTKLEDSAMYFCASRTLDNEQFFGPGTRLTVL.

This clone has a single count. The chain uses TRBV25-1 and TRBJ1-2; no reliable D call. Per the germline V gene, CDR1 is MGHDK and CDR2 is SYGVNS. Trimming removed 2 bases at V and 7 bases at J, with 8 bases between. This CDR3 is built from 12 residues. The CDR3 spells CASSEDAGGYTF. The CDR3 DNA sequence: TGTGCCAGCAGTGAAGACGCAGGTGGCTACACCTTC.

The chain uses TRBV3-1 (or the pseudogene TRBV3-2) and TRBJ2-3, with 9 bases identical to TRBD2. The CDR3 spans 15 residues. V trimming: 6 bases; J trimming: 4 bases; junction bases outside the gene matches: 8. The germline V gene has CDR1 LGHDT and CDR2 YNNKEL (reference sequence). CDR3 nucleotides: TGTGCCAGCAGTCGCGGGGGGGCCTATTCAGATACGCAGTATTTT. It specifies CASSRGGAYSDTQYF.

This clone was recorded once. This chain connects TRBV7-3 to TRBJ1-1; 11 bases align to TRBD1. V was clipped by 5 bases and J by 7 bases; unmatched bases: 9. Germline CDR1 is SGHTA and CDR2 is FQGTGA. The CDR3 contains 15 residues. Written as DNA, the CDR3 is TGTGCCAGCAGCCCGCAGGCTGGGACAGGGGGTGAAGCTTTCTTT. This translates into CASSPQAGTGGEAFF. The full variable domain, rest sourced from reference TRBV7-3 and TRBJ1-1, is GAGVSQTPSNKVTEKGKYVELRCDPISGHTALYWYRQSLGQGPEFLIYFQGTGAADDSGLPNDRFFAVRPEGSVSTLKIQRTERGDSAVYLCASSPQAGTGGEAFFGQGTRLTVV.

The J gene is TRBJ2-5, the V gene TRBV9; D may be TRBD2 (7 bases). Trimming removed 0 bases from V and 5 bases from J, with 14 bases in between. The CDR3 length is 15 residues. Germline-derived CDR1 and CDR2 are SGDLS and YYNGEE. The CDR3 loop is CASSVAGGLAETQYF. Here the CDR3 DNA reads TGTGCCAGCAGCGTAGCCGGGGGGCTAGCGGAGACCCAGTACTTC.

The CDR3 DNA is TGTGCCACCAGTGAGGCGGGCACTGAAGCTTTCTTT. Translated: CATSEAGTEAFF. The rearrangement links TRBV24-1 to TRBJ1-1; D is unresolved. The V end was cut by 4 bases, the J end by 4 bases, with 6 bases between. The CDR3 runs 12 residues. The V gene's germline CDR1 is KGHDR and CDR2 SFDVKD.

The chain employs TRBV15 and TRBJ1-4; the D gene is possibly TRBD1 (5 bases). Trimming left V 2 bases short and J 7 bases short, with 8 bases between. The germline CDR1 and CDR2 sequences are LNHNV and YYDKDF (reference sequence). CDR3 length: 13 amino acids. The CDR3 DNA reads as TGTGCCACCAGCAGACAGGGAATTGAAAAACTGTTTTTT. Translated: CATSRQGIEKLFF.

The chain recombines TRBV27 with TRBJ1-2, with 7 bases lining up with TRBD1. J lost 4 bases, V lost 0 bases, and 8 bases had no gene match. The length of the CDR3 is 16 residues. Looked up from germline, CDR1 is MNHEY and CDR2 is SMNVEV (reference sequence). The CDR3 region is CASSLSFNDRAYGYTF. The DNA of the CDR3 is TGTGCCAGCAGTTTATCCTTTAATGACAGGGCCTATGGCTACACCTTC.

The chain couples TRBV5-4 to TRBJ1-6; 8 positions agree with TRBD1. The CDR3 contains 15 residues. After removal of 0 bases from V and 9 bases from J, the junction contained 5 bases not matched to a gene. CDR1 SGHNT and CDR2 YYREEE come from the germline V gene (reference sequence). CDR3 DNA: TGTGCCAGCAGCTTGGGAGACAGGGGAGTTTCACCCCTCCACTTT. Translation: CASSLGDRGVSPLHF.

The chain combines TRBV6-5 with TRBJ1-5; a possible D gene is TRBD1 (6 bases). Germline CDR1 reads MNHEY; CDR2 reads SVGAGI. The CDR3 has 15 residues. Trimming removed 6 bases at V and 0 bases at J, with 12 bases between. In nucleotides, the CDR3 is TGTGCCAGCAGACAGACAGGACTTAGCAATCAGCCCCAGCATTTT. This codes for CASRQTGLSNQPQHF.

The chain links TRBV28 to TRBJ1-5, with a tentative D call TRBD1 (5 bases). This CDR3 has 14 residues. Looked up from germline, CDR1 is MDHEN and CDR2 is SYDVKM. V lost 3 bases to trimming and J lost 5 bases, with 11 bases between them. The CDR3: CASSFRGLYQPQHF. Here the CDR3 DNA reads TGTGCCAGCAGTTTTAGGGGACTATATCAGCCCCAGCATTTT.

V usage is TRBV18 and J usage is TRBJ2-3; TRBD1 matches 7 bases. V lost 3 bases, J lost 1 base, and 7 bases stayed unmatched. This CDR3 is built from 16 residues. The germline gives CDR1 KGHSH, CDR2 LQKENI. In DNA, the CDR3 is TGTGCCAGCTCACCCCAAACAGGGGTCCGCACAGATACGCAGTATTTT. This sequence encodes CASSPQTGVRTDTQYF.

V and J are TRBV5-4 and TRBJ2-1, with D possibly matching TRBD1 (5 bases). The ends were cut back, 0 bases at V and 4 bases at J, with 11 bases in the middle. This CDR3 spans 15 amino acids. Looked up from germline, CDR1 is SGHNT and CDR2 is YYREEE (reference sequence). In nucleotides, the CDR3 is TGTGCCAGCAGCTTGGGGGGCAGCTTATACAATGAGCAGTTCTTC. This codes for CASSLGGSLYNEQFF.

This clone was seen only a few times. The chain couples TRBV9 to TRBJ2-2; 7 nucleotides align to TRBD1. Trimming cost V 2 bases and J 0 bases; bases outside gene matches: 4. CDR3 length: 16 residues. Germline CDR1 SGDLS, CDR2 YYNGEE. The DNA of the CDR3 is TGTGCCAGCAGCGTCTCGGGACAGCCGAACACCGGGGAGCTGTTTTTT. Translation gives CASSVSGQPNTGELFF.

This chain joins TRBV28 and TRBJ1-2; weak D call: TRBD1 (6 bases). The ends were cut back, 7 bases at V and 6 bases at J, with 15 bases in the middle. Germline V gene lookup returns CDR1 MDHEN and CDR2 SYDVKM. The CDR3 has 13 amino acids. DNA of the CDR3: TGTGCCAGCATCCCGGACAGTCTCGATGGCTACACCTTC. This translates into CASIPDSLDGYTF.

The rearrangement joins TRBV9 to TRBJ1-1, with 8 positions matching TRBD1. Germline values: CDR1 SGDLS, CDR2 YYNGEE. Losses at the gene ends were 3 bases for V and 6 bases for J; bases not matched to a gene: 7. The CDR3 covers 14 residues. CDR3 protein: CASSDRGLMAEAFF. The CDR3 DNA sequence: TGTGCCAGCAGCGACAGGGGGTTAATGGCTGAAGCTTTCTTT.

This clone was observed a few times. This chain connects TRBV6-6 to TRBJ1-6, with a weak D call TRBD1 (6 bases). Trimming stripped 5 bases from V and 7 bases from J, with 18 bases between. CDR3 length equals 16 residues. Germline CDR1 and CDR2: MNHNY and SVGAGI (reference sequence). CDR3 loop: CASSRAPTGQNSPLHF. CDR3 nucleotide sequence: TGTGCCAGCAGTCGGGCCCCGACAGGACAAAATTCACCCCTCCACTTT.

In DNA form, the CDR3 reads TGTGCCAGCAGCCAAGTCGGGGGAAGAACTAATGAAAAACTGTTTTTT. Translation: CASSQVGGRTNEKLFF. This rearrangement joins TRBV14 to TRBJ1-4; D is possibly TRBD1 (5 bases). The CDR3 is made up of 16 amino acids. CDR1 SGHDN and CDR2 FVKESK come from the germline V gene. Trimming cost V 1 base and J 1 base, with 10 bases left between them.

V and J are TRBV27 and TRBJ2-2; unclear D gene. There are 14 residues in the CDR3. Germline V gene sequence: CDR1 MNHEY, CDR2 SMNVEV (reference sequence). The germline V and J ends were trimmed by 2 bases and 2 bases, with 6 bases remaining between them. The CDR3 bases are TGTGCCAGCAGTTTAAGAGGAAACACCGGGGAGCTGTTTTTT. Protein: CASSLRGNTGELFF.

The chain links TRBV27 to TRBJ2-3; D might be TRBD1 (6 bases). The CDR3 extends over 13 amino acids. Germline CDR1 MNHEY, CDR2 SMNVEV (reference sequence). V lost 8 bases and J 0 bases, leaving 9 bases between the germline ends. Here the CDR3 DNA reads TGTGCCAGCGGACAGCTAAGCACAGATACGCAGTATTTT. Translated, it gives CASGQLSTDTQYF.

The chain recombines TRBV9 with TRBJ2-3, with TRBD2 identical over 12 bases. This CDR3 contains 17 residues. With V trimmed by 2 bases and J by 3 bases, 7 bases remained unmatched. In germline, CDR1 is SGDLS, CDR2 YYNGEE. CDR3 sequence reads: CASSVLAGGLWTDTQYF. DNA of the CDR3: TGTGCCAGCAGCGTCCTAGCGGGGGGGCTGTGGACAGATACGCAGTATTTT.

The CDR3 bases are TGTGCCAGCAGCCGAGCCGGGACATTTAATGGCTACACCTTC. Translated: CASSRAGTFNGYTF. This chain uses TRBV6-2 or TRBV6-3 with TRBJ1-2, with a tentative D call TRBD1 (6 bases). Germline lookup yields CDR1 MNHEY and CDR2 SVGEGT. This CDR3 has 14 amino acids. V shed 6 bases and J shed 6 bases, with 17 bases lying between them.

This clone was recorded only once. The rearrangement joins TRBV3-1 (or the pseudogene TRBV3-2) to TRBJ1-2; 12 nucleotides line up with TRBD1. The germline V gene has CDR1 LGHDT and CDR2 YNNKEL (reference sequence). CDR3 length equals 14 residues. The trim removed 4 bases at V and 8 bases at J, leaving 5 bases unmatched. The CDR3 loop is CASSPGQGARGYTF. The DNA for the CDR3 is TGTGCCAGCAGCCCGGGACAGGGGGCACGGGGCTACACCTTC.